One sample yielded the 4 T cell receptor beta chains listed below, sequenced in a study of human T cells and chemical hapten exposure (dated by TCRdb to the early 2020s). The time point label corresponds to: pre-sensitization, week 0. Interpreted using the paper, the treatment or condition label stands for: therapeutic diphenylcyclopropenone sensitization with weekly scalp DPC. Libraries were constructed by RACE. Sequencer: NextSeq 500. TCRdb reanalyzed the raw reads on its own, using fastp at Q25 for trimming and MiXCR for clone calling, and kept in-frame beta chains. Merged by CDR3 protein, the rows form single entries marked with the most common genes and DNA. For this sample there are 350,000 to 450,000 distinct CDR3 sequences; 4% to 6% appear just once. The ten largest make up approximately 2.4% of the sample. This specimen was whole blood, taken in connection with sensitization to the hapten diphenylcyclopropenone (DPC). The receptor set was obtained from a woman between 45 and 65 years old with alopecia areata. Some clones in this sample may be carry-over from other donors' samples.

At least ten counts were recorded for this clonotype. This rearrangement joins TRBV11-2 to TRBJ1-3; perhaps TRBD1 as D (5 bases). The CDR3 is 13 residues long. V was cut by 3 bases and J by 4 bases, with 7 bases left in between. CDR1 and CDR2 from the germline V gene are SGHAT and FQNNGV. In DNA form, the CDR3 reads TGTGCCAGCAGCTTGGGGCCGGGAAACACCATATATTTT. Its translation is CASSLGPGNTIYF.

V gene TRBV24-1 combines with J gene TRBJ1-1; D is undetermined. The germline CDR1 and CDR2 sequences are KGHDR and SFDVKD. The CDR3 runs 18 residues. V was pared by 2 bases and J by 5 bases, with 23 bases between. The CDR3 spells CATSDSPLTTGKRTEAFF. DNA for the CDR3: TGTGCCACCAGTGATTCTCCACTTACGACGGGAAAGAGGACTGAAGCTTTCTTT.

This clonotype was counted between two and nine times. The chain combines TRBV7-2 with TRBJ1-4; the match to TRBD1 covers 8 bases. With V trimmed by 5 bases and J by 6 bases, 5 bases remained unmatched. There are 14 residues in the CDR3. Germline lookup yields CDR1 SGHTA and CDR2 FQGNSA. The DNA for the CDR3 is TGTGCCAGCAGCCTGGGACAGGTAGATGAAAAACTGTTTTTT. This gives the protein CASSLGQVDEKLFF.

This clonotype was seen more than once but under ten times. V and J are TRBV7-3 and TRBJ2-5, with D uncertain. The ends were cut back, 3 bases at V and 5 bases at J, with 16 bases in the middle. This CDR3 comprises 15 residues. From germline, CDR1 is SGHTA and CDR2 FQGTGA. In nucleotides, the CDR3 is TGTGCCAGCAGCTTCCGGGCAGCCCCTGGGGAGACCCAGTACTTC. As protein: CASSFRAAPGETQYF.